Reported below is one T cell receptor (beta chain). The antigen remains undetermined. The data were taken from a study of T cell responses to AZD1222 COVID-19 vaccine. Study-wide points: Once two AZD1222 doses were given, Spike-specific TCR breadth and depth went up. Baseline seropositivity characterized only a handful of AZD1222 recipients. Clonal diversity may have been underestimated in mostly white British donors. Per reports, nearly half of all spike-specific TCRs target regions that are unmutated in variants.

The method was immunoSEQ multiplex PCR; TCRdb's version includes in-frame clones alone and lacks a portion of them. The sample has about 99,000 clones; approximately 92% are singletons. The CDR3 loop spans 17 amino acids. Per the germline V gene, CDR1 is MNHNS and CDR2 is SASEGT. The germline V and J ends were trimmed by 2 bases and 2 bases, with 16 bases remaining between them. The source is an adult in good health. The rearrangement joins TRBV6-1 to TRBJ2-1, with D maybe TRBD1 (6 bases). Here the sequenced sample was peripheral blood, taken on day 0 of AZD1222 vaccination. The CDR3 spells CASSERSHRAPYNEQFF. The CDR3 bases are TGTGCCAGCAGTGAACGATCCCACAGGGCGCCCTACAATGAGCAGTTCTTC.